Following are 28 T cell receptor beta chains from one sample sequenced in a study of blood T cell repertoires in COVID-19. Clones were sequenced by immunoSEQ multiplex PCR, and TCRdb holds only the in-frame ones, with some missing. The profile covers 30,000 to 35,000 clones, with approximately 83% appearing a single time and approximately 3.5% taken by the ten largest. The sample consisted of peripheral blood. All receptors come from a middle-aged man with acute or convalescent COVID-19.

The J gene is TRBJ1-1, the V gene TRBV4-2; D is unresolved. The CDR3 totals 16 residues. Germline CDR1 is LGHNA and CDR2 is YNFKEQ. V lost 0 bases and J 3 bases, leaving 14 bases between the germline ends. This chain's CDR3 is CASSQDGAFGDTEAFF. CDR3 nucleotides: TGTGCCAGCAGCCAAGACGGAGCTTTCGGGGACACTGAAGCTTTCTTT.

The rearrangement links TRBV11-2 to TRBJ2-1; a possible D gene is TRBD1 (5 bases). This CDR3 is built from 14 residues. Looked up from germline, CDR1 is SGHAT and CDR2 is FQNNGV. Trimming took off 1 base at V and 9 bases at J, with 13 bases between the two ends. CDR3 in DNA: TGTGCCAGCAGCTTAGGAGGTAGGGGTGGTGAGCAGTTCTTC. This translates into CASSLGGRGGEQFF.

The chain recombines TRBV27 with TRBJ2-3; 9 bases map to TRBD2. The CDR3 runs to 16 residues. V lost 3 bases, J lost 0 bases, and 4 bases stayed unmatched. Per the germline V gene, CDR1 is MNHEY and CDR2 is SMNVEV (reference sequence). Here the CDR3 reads CASSFSGGDSTDTQYF. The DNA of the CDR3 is TGTGCCAGCAGTTTTAGCGGGGGAGATAGCACAGATACGCAGTATTTT.

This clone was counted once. This chain's CDR3 is CASSAAGDPYGYTF. The CDR3 DNA reads TGCGCCAGCAGCGCCGCAGGGGACCCCTATGGCTACACCTTC. The chain combines TRBV5-1 with TRBJ1-2; D is possibly TRBD1 (6 bases). From germline, CDR1 is SGHRS and CDR2 YFSETQ. The CDR3 loop spans 14 amino acids. Trimming removed 4 bases at V and 4 bases at J, with 14 bases between.

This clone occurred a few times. Here the CDR3 reads CASSQDPGIRRNTIYF. The DNA for the CDR3 is TGCGCCAGCAGCCAAGATCCGGGGATAAGAAGAAACACCATATATTTT. The V and J genes are TRBV4-1 and TRBJ1-3; D unresolved. V lost 0 bases and J 5 bases, leaving 14 bases between the germline ends. The CDR3 is 16 amino acids. Germline assignment: CDR1 MGHRA and CDR2 YSYEKL.

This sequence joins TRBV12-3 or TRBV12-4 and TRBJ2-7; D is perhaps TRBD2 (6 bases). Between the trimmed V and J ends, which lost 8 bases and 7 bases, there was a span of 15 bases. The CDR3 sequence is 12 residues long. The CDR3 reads CASQAGPREQYF. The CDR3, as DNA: TGTGCCAGCCAAGCGGGTCCGAGAGAGCAGTACTTC.

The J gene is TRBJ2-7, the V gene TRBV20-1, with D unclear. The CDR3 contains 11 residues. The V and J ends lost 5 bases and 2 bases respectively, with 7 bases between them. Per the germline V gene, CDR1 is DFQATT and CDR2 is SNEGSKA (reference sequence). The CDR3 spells CSAQPTYEQYF. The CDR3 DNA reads TGCAGTGCTCAACCTACCTACGAGCAGTACTTC.

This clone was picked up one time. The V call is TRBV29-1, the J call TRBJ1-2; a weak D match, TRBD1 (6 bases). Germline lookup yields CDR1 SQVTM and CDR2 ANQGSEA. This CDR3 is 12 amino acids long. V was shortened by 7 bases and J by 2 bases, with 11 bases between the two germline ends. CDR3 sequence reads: CSGLQGNYGYTF. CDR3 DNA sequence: TGCAGCGGATTACAGGGCAACTATGGCTACACCTTC.

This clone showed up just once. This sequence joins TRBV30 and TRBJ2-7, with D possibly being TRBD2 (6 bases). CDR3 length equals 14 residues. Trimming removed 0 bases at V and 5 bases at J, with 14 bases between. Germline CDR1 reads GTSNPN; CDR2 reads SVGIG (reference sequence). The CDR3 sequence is CAWSVQAGNDEQYF. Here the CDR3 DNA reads TGTGCCTGGAGTGTACAGGCGGGGAATGACGAGCAGTACTTC.

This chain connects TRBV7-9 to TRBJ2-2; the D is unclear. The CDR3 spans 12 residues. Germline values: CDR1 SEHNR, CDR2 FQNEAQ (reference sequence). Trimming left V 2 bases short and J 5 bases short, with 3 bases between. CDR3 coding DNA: TGTGCCAGCAGCTTAACAACCGGGGAGCTGTTTTTT. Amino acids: CASSLTTGELFF.

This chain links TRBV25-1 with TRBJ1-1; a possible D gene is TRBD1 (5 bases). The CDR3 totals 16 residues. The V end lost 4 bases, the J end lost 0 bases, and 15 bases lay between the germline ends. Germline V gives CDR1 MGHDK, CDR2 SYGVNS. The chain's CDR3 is CASSASPRGMNTEAFF. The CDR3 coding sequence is TGTGCCAGCAGTGCCAGCCCCCGGGGGATGAACACTGAAGCTTTCTTT.

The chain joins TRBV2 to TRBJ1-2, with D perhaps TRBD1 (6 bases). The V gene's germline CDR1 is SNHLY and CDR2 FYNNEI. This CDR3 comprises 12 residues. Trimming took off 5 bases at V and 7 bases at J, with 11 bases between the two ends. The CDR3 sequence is CASSFDRSGYTF. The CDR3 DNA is TGTGCCAGCAGTTTCGACAGGTCTGGCTACACCTTC. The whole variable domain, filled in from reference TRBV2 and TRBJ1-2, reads EPEVTQTPSHQVTQMGQEVILRCVPISNHLYFYWYRQILGQKVEFLVSFYNNEISEKSEIFDDQFSVERPDGSNFTLKIRSTKLEDSAMYFCASSFDRSGYTFGSGTRLTVV.

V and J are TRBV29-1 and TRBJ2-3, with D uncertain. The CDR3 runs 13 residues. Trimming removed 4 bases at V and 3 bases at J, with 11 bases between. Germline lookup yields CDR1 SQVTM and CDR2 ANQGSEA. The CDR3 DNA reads TGCAGCGTTGCCTCACTAAGGACAGATACGCAGTATTTT. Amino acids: CSVASLRTDTQYF.

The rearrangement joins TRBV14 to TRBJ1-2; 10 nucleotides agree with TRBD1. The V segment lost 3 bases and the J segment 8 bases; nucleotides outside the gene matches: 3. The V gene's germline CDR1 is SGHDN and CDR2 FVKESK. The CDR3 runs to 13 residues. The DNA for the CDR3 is TGTGCCAGCAGCCAGGGACAGGGGCGAGGCTACACCTTC. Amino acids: CASSQGQGRGYTF.

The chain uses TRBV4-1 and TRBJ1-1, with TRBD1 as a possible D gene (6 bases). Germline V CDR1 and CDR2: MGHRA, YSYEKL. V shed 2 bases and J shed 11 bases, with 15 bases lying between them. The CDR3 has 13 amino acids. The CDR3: CASSQNRAQGAFF. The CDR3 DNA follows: TGCGCCAGCAGCCAAAACAGGGCCCAGGGGGCTTTCTTT.

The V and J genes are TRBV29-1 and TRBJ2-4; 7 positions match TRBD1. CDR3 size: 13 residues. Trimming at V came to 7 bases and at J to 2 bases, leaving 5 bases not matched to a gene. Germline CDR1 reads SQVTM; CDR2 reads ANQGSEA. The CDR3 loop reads CSAQTGSKNIQYF. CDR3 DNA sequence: TGCAGCGCCCAGACAGGGTCCAAAAACATTCAGTACTTC.

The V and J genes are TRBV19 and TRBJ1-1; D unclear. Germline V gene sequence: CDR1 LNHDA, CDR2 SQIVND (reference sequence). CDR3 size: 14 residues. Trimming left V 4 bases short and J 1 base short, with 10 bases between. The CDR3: CASSRRTSNTEAFF. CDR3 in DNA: TGTGCCAGTAGTAGGAGAACATCGAACACTGAAGCTTTCTTT.

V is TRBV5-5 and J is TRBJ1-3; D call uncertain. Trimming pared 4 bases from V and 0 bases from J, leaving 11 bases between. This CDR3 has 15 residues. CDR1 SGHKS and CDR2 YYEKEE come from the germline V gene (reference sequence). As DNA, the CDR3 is TGTGCCAGCAGCCTTGTCTATGACTCTGGAAACACCATATATTTT. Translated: CASSLVYDSGNTIYF. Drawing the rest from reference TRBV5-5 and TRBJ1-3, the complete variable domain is DAGVTQSPTHLIKTRGQQVTLRCSPISGHKSVSWYQQVLGQGPQFIFQYYEKEERGRGNFPDRFSARQFPNYSSELNVNALLLGDSALYLCASSLVYDSGNTIYFGEGSWLTVV.

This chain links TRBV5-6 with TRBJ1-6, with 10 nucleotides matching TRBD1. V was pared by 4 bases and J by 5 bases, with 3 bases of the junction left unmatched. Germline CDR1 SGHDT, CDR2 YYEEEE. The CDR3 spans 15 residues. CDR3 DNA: TGTGCCAGCAGCCCCGGACAGGGGGATAATTCACCCCTCCACTTT. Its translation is CASSPGQGDNSPLHF.

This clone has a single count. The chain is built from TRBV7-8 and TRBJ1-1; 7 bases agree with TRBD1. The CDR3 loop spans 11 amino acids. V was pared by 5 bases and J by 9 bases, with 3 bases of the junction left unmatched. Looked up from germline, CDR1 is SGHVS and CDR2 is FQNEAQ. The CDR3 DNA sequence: TGTGCCAGCAGCCCGACAGGGAAAGCTTTCTTT. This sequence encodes CASSPTGKAFF.

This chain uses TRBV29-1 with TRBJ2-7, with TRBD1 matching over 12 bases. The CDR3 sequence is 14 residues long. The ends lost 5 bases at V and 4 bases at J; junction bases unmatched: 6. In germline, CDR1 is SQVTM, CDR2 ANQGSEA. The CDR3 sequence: CSVQPGQGAYEQYF. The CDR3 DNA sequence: TGCAGCGTTCAACCGGGACAGGGGGCATACGAGCAGTACTTC.

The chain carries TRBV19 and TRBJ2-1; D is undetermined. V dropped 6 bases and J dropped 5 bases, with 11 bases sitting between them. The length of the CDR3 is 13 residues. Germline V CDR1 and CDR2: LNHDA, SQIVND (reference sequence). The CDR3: CASSTTENNEQFF. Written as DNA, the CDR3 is TGTGCCAGTAGCACGACGGAGAACAATGAGCAGTTCTTC.

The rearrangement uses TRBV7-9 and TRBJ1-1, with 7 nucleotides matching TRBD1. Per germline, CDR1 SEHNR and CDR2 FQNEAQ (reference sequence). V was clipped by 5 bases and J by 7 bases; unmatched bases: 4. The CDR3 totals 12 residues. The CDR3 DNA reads TGTGCCAGCAGCCATGGACAGGTTGAAGCTTTCTTT. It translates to CASSHGQVEAFF.

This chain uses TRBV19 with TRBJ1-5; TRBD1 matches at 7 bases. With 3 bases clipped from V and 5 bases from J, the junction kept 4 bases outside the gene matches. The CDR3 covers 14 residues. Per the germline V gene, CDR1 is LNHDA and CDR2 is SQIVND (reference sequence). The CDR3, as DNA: TGTGCCAGTAGTATGACAGGGTCTTATCAGCCCCAGCATTTT. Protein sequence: CASSMTGSYQPQHF.

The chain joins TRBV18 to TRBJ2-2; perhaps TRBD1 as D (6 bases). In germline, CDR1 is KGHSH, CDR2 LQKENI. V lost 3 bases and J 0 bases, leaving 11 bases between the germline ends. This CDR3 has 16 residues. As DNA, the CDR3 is TGTGCCAGCTCACCGCCCCAGGGGACGAACACCGGGGAGCTGTTTTTT. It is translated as CASSPPQGTNTGELFF.

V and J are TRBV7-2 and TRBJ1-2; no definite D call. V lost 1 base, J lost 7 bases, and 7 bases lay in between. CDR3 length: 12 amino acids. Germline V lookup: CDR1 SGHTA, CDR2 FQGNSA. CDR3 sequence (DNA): TGTGCCAGCAGCTTAGGAAGGAGTGGCTACACCTTC. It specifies CASSLGRSGYTF.

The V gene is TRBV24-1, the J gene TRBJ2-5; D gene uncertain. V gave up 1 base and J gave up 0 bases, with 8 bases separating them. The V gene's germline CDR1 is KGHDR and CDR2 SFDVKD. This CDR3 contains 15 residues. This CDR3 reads CATSDFRVHQETQYF. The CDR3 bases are TGTGCCACCAGTGATTTTAGAGTCCACCAAGAGACCCAGTACTTC.

CDR3 in amino acids: CASSPRDYSYEQYF. The CDR3 region has the DNA TGTGCCAGCAGCCCCCGGGACTACTCCTACGAGCAGTACTTC. V and J are TRBV5-5 and TRBJ2-7; 7 bases fit TRBD2. The V gene end was trimmed by 4 bases and the J gene end by 0 bases; junction bases not matched to a gene: 4. The germline V gene has CDR1 SGHKS and CDR2 YYEKEE (reference sequence). This CDR3 is 14 amino acids long.